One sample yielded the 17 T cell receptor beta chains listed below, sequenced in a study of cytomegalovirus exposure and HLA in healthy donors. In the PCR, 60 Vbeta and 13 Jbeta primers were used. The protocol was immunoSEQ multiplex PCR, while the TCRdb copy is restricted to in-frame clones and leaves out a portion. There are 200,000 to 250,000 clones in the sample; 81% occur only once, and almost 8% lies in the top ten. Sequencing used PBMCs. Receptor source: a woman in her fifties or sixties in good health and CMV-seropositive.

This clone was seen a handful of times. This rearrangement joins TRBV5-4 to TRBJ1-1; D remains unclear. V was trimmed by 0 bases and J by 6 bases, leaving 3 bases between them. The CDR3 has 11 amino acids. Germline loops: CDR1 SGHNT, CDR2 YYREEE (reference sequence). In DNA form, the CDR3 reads TGTGCCAGCAGCTTGGGGCCTGAAGCTTTCTTT. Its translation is CASSLGPEAFF.

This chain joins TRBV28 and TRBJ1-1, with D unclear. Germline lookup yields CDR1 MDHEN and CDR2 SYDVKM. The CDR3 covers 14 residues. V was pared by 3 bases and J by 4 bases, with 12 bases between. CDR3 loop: CASSFTAVGTEAFF. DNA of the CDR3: TGTGCCAGCAGTTTTACGGCGGTTGGCACTGAAGCTTTCTTT.

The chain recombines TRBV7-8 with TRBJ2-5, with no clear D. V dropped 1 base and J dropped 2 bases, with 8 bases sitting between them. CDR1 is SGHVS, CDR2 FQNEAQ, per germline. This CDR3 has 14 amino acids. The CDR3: CASSLDPVQETQYF. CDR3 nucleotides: TGTGCCAGCAGCTTAGATCCAGTTCAAGAGACCCAGTACTTC.

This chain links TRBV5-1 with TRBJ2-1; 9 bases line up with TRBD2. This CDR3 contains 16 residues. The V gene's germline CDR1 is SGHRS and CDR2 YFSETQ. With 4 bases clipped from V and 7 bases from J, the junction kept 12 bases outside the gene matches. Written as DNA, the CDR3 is TGCGCCAGCAGCACCGGGACTAGCAGCCGGGGGAATGAGCAGTTCTTC. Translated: CASSTGTSSRGNEQFF.

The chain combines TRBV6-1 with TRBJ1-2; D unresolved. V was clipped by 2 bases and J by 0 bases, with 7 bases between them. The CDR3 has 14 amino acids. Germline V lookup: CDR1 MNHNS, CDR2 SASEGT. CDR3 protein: CASSEMQTNYGYTF. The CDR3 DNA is TGTGCCAGCAGTGAAATGCAGACTAACTATGGCTACACCTTC.

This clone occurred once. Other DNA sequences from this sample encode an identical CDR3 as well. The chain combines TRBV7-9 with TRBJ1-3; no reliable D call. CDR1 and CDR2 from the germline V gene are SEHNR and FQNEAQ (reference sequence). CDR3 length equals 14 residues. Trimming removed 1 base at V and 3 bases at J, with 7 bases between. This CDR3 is CASSLEAGGNTIYF. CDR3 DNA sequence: TGTGCCAGCAGCTTAGAGGCGGGTGGAAACACCATATATTTT.

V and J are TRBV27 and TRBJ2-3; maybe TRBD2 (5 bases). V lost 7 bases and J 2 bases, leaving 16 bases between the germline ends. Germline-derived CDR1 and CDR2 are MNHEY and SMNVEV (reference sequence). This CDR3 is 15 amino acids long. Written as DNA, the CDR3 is TGTGCCAGCATGGCAGACCGAGCGGACACAGATACGCAGTATTTT. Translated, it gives CASMADRADTDTQYF.

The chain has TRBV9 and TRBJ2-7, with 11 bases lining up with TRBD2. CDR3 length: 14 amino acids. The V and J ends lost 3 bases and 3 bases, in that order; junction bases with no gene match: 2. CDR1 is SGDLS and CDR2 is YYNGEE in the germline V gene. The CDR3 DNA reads TGTGCCAGCAGCGCCGGGACTAGCGGCTACGAGCAGTACTTC. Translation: CASSAGTSGYEQYF.

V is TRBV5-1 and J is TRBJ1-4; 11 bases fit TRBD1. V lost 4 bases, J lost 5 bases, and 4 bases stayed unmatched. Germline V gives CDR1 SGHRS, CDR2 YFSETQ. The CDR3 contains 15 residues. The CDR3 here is CASSVDRGQNEKLFF. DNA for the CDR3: TGCGCCAGCAGCGTGGACAGGGGGCAGAATGAAAAACTGTTTTTT.

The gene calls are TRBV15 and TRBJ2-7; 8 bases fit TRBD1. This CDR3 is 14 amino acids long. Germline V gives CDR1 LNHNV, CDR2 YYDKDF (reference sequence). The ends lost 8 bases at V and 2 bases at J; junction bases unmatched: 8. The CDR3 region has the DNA TGTGCCACCGCTTCGGGACAGGCAACCTACGAGCAGTACTTC. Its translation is CATASGQATYEQYF.

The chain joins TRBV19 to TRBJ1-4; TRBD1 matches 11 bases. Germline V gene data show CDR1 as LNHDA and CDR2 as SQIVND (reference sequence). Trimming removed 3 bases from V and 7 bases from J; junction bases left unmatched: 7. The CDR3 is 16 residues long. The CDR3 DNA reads TGTGCCAGTAGTATCAACTCCGGGACAGGGGGTGAAAAACTGTTTTTT. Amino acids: CASSINSGTGGEKLFF.

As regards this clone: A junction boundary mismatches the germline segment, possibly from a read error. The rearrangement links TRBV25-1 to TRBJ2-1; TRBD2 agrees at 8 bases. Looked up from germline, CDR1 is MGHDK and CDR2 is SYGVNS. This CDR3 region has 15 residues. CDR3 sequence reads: CASTSAGGGYNEQFF. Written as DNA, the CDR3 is TGTGCTAGCACCTCCGCGGGAGGCGGCTACAATGAGCAGTTCTTC.

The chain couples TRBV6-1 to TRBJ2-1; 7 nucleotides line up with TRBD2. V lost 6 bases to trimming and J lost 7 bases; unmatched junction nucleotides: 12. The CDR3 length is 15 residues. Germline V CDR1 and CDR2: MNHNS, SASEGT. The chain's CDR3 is CASSPSGGGRNEQFF. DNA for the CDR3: TGTGCCAGCAGCCCTAGCGGCGGAGGTAGGAATGAGCAGTTCTTC.

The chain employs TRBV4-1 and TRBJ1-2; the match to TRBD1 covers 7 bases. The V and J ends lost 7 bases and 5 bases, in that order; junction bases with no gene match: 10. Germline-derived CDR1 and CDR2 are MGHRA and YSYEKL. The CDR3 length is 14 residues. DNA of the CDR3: TGCGCCAGCAAAGTGACGACAGGGCCATATGGCTACACCTTC. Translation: CASKVTTGPYGYTF.

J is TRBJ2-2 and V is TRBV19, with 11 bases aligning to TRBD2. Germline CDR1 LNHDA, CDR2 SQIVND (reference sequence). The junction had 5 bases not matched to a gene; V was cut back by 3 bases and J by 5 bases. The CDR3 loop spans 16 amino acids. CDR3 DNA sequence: TGTGCCAGTAGTATTAGTAGCGGGAGGGGAACCGGGGAGCTGTTTTTT. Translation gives CASSISSGRGTGELFF.

The CDR3 here is CASSLSGEGGNQPQHF. As DNA, the CDR3 is TGTGCCAGCAGCCTATCCGGGGAAGGCGGCAATCAGCCCCAGCATTTT. This sequence joins TRBV16 and TRBJ1-5; D is unclear. The germline gives CDR1 KGHSY, CDR2 FQNENV. This CDR3 is built from 16 residues. Trimming removed 4 bases at V and 2 bases at J, with 15 bases between.

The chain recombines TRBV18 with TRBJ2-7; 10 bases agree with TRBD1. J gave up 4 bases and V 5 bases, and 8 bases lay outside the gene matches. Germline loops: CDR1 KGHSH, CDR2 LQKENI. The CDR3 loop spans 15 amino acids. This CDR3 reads CASSEKGQGTYEQYF. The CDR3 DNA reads TGTGCCAGCTCAGAGAAGGGACAGGGGACGTACGAGCAGTACTTC.